Sample share makes the clone carrying this TCR beta chain medium-sized. Its antigen is not known. The CDR3 loop spans 14 amino acids. Germline V lookup: CDR1 SGDLS, CDR2 YYNGEE. Trimming left V 4 bases short and J 10 bases short, with 17 bases between. Full-length variable regions came from constant-region reverse primers plus semi-nested Nested Universal Primer A PCR. From the 5' RACE reads, TCRdb called clonotypes with MiXCR, one entry per CDR3 protein. Of tens of thousands of distinct CDR3 sequences listed, less than 25% were seen once; the top ten hold 4.3%. Study-level results: In terms of TCR gene usage, tumor memory CD4+ T cells clustered together with blood and lymph node memory CD4+ cells, as well as with lymph node naive CD4+ cells. The larger cohort examined one V-J beta rearrangement, not whole repertoires. Greatest tumor Treg TCR overlap was with tumor naive CD4+ cells.

Input material: memory CD4+ T cells sorted from blood. Specified subset: memory CD4+ T cells, CD4+CD45RO+CD25-. This receptor was obtained from a female donor with breast cancer. This chain connects TRBV9 to TRBJ1-4; no clear D gene. The CDR3 sequence is CASSHPQQAGKLFF. CDR3 DNA sequence: TGTGCCAGCAGCCACCCACAGCAGGCCGGAAAACTGTTTTTT.